This T cell receptor beta chain was recovered during a study of cytomegalovirus exposure and HLA in healthy donors. Findings and caveats of the study: Among the CMV-associated chains, three were confirmed in vitro as specific for CMV antigens. 150 or so TCR beta chains were listed as cytomegalovirus-associated. A later analysis found first-cohort TCR clusters tended to co-occur in the 90 to 150 validation repertoires. Per published reports, the classifier diagnosed cytomegalovirus status with high specificity and sensitivity.

As regards this clone: Its cognate antigen is unknown.

Data came from immunoSEQ multiplex PCR; TCRdb stores just in-frame clones and leaves some out. The sample carries 220,000 or so clones, approximately 88% recorded once. Germline lookup yields CDR1 SGHDT and CDR2 YYEEEE. CDR3 length: 16 amino acids. J lost 2 bases, V lost 3 bases, and 5 bases had no gene match. Specimen: PBMCs. The gene calls are TRBV5-6 and TRBJ1-2; TRBD1 aligns across 12 bases. The sequence derives from a woman aged 30 to 39 in good health and CMV-seropositive. In DNA, the CDR3 is TGTGCCAGCAGCTATGAGGGACAGGGGGCGAACTATGGCTACACCTTC. It codes for CASSYEGQGANYGYTF.